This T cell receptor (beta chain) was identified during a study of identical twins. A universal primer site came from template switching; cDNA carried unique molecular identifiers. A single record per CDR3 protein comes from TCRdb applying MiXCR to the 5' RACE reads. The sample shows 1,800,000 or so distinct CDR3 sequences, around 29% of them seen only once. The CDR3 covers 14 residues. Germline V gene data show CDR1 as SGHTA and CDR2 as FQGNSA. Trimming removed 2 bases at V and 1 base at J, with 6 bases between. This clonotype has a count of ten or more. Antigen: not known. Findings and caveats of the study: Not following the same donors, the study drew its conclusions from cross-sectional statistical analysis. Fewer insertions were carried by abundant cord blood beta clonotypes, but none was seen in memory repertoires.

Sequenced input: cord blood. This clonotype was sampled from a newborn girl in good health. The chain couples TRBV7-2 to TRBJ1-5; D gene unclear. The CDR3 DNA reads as TGTGCCAGCAGCTTAAGGGTCAGCAATCAGCCCCAGCATTTT. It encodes CASSLRVSNQPQHF.